Presented here are 3 T cell receptor beta chains from one specimen sequenced in a study of cytomegalovirus exposure and HLA in healthy donors. Primers included in the PCR were 60 Vbeta and 13 Jbeta primers. The protocol was immunoSEQ multiplex PCR, while the TCRdb copy is restricted to in-frame clones and leaves out a portion. The sample shows a few hundred thousand clones, around 90% of them seen only once. The sample comprised PBMCs. The receptors here all came from a woman between 18 and 29 years old in good health and CMV-seronegative.

The rearrangement joins TRBV18 to TRBJ2-3; possibly TRBD2 for D (6 bases). Germline CDR1 KGHSH, CDR2 LQKENI. The CDR3 length is 15 residues. V lost 0 bases and J lost 5, with 12 bases in between. This chain's CDR3 is CASSPPGGYRDTQYF. The CDR3 DNA reads as TGTGCCAGCTCACCACCTGGGGGGTATAGAGATACGCAGTATTTT.

V usage is TRBV11-3 and J usage is TRBJ1-1; 7 nucleotides line up with TRBD1. The CDR3 contains 13 residues. J gave up 6 bases and V 4 bases, and 5 bases lay outside the gene matches. CDR1 and CDR2 from the germline V gene are SGHNT and YENEEA. Here the CDR3 reads CASSSHRGAEAFF. The CDR3 DNA sequence: TGTGCCAGCAGCTCCCACAGGGGTGCTGAAGCTTTCTTT.

CDR3 sequence reads: CASSAQGTDTQYF. For the CDR3, the DNA is TGTGCCAGCAGTGCACAGGGCACAGATACGCAGTATTTT. This chain uses TRBV2 with TRBJ2-3; TRBD1 is a possible D gene (5 bases). The V and J ends lost 4 bases and 1 base respectively, with 6 bases between them. Germline CDR1 is SNHLY and CDR2 is FYNNEI. The CDR3 sequence is 13 residues long.